What follows is one T cell receptor (beta chain) and its context. Its antigen is undetermined. This sample stems from a study of cytomegalovirus exposure and HLA in healthy donors. The PCR made use of 60 Vbeta and 13 Jbeta primers. Here immunoSEQ multiplex PCR was the method, and the copy in TCRdb shows in-frame clones only, minus some. The sample comprises approximately 170,000 clones, 85% of which are singletons, and approximately 2.5% rests with the top ten. General study results and limits: Within a later analysis, the majority of CMV-associated TCR beta chains appeared HLA-restricted.

V lost 1 base, J lost 3 bases, and 8 bases stayed unmatched. Germline-derived CDR1 and CDR2 are KGHSH and LQKENI. The CDR3 is made up of 17 amino acids. Sequencing was carried out using PBMCs. The TCR was taken from a man younger than 40 in good health and CMV-seropositive. The chain recombines TRBV18 with TRBJ2-3; 9 nucleotides match TRBD2. CDR3 in DNA: TGTGCCAGCTCACCACTGGTAGCGGGAGTGGTTACAGATACGCAGTATTTT. Its translation: CASSPLVAGVVTDTQYF.